This T cell receptor (beta chain) was documented in a study of regulatory dendritic cells for organ transplantation. About the research overall: On day 6, the dendritic cells were exposed to LPS.

Whole-study results and caveats: Naive T cells showed high diversity, memory cells less, memory CD8+ least. Among resting subsets, memory CD8+ cells contained the most alloreactive clonotypes.

As regards this clone: Its matching antigen is unknown.

Sorted T cells were CFSE-labeled and cultured 5 days with allogeneic regulatory or mature dendritic cells at 1:10. The CDR3 spans 16 residues. Germline trimming cut 6 bases from V and 1 base from J; bases unmatched to any gene: 8. CDR1 is MNHEY and CDR2 is SMNVEV in the germline V gene (reference sequence). Produced via immunoSEQ multiplex PCR; TCRdb's table is partial and in-frame only. In the table there are about 10,000 clones, 65% of which are singletons. Material: naive CD4+ T cells from blood cultured with dendritic cells. Noted subset: CD45RA+ naive T cells. The chain joins TRBV27 to TRBJ2-1; 8 positions match TRBD2. The source of this sequence is a human donor in good health. The CDR3 bases are TGTGCCAGCAGGGGCGGGGGGTCCTCTTCCTACAATGAGCAGTTCTTC. As protein: CASRGGGSSSYNEQFF.